This passage covers 26 T cell receptor beta chains from one sample sequenced in a study of blood T cell repertoires in COVID-19. TCRdb keeps only in-frame clones here, not all; method: immunoSEQ multiplex PCR. The sample records around 300,000 clones, roughly 88% being singletons. Specimen: peripheral blood. The source of these receptors is a woman aged 70-85 years with acute or convalescent COVID-19.

The chain carries TRBV11-2 and TRBJ2-5, with D perhaps TRBD1 (5 bases). Germline V CDR1 and CDR2: SGHAT, FQNNGV. Trimming stripped 2 bases from V and 7 bases from J, with 11 bases between. CDR3 length: 13 residues. The CDR3, as DNA: TGTGCCAGCAGCTTAAGGGGTATGGGGACCCAGTACTTC. This sequence encodes CASSLRGMGTQYF.

With regard to this clone: One end of the junction does not line up with germline, which may come from a read error. The chain has TRBV15 and TRBJ1-1, with unresolved D. The CDR3 is 12 amino acids. Germline CDR1 reads LNHNV; CDR2 reads YYDKDF (reference sequence). The CDR3 DNA is TGTGCCACCGGCAGAGATGCTGCGGGAGCTTTCTTT. Amino acid sequence: CATGRDAAGAFF.

Notes on this clone: A junction boundary mismatches the germline segment, possibly from a read error. The sample contains more than one DNA sequence encoding this CDR3. The chain is built from TRBV6-5 and TRBJ1-1; possible D gene TRBD1, 5 bases. The CDR3 extends over 15 amino acids. Germline CDR1 is MNHEY and CDR2 is SVGAGI. The DNA of the CDR3 is TGTGCCAGCAGCGCTACCTCTGGGGCGAACACTGAGGCTTTCTTT. Amino acids: CASSATSGANTEAFF.

This chain connects TRBV6-5 to TRBJ2-7; 7 bases are shared with TRBD1. V trimming: 6 bases; J trimming: 7 bases; junction bases outside the gene matches: 12. The CDR3 is made up of 14 amino acids. Germline V gives CDR1 MNHEY, CDR2 SVGAGI. CDR3 sequence reads: CASRPRTGLGEQYF. The CDR3 DNA sequence: TGTGCCAGCAGACCCCGGACAGGTCTGGGTGAGCAGTACTTC.

The chain combines TRBV6-1 with TRBJ2-3, with 7 positions matching TRBD2. Germline V CDR1 and CDR2: MNHNS, SASEGT. V lost 3 bases to trimming and J lost 7 bases; unmatched junction nucleotides: 7. The CDR3 covers 14 residues. CDR3 nucleotides: TGTGCCAGCAGTGAGGGGGGGGGAAAGAATACGCAGTATTTT. Its protein is CASSEGGGKNTQYF.

The DNA for the CDR3 is TGCGCCAGCAGCTTTGGCGGGAGGGGGGGAGAGACCCAGTACTTC. The encoded protein is CASSFGGRGGETQYF. The genes are TRBV5-1 and TRBJ2-5, with 9 nucleotides matching TRBD2. Germline CDR1 reads SGHRS; CDR2 reads YFSETQ. This CDR3 has 15 residues. J lost 4 bases, V lost 2 bases, and 6 bases had no gene match.

The gene calls are TRBV6-2 or TRBV6-3 and TRBJ2-5; 9 bases line up with TRBD2. The germline V gene has CDR1 MNHEY and CDR2 SVGEGT. With 2 bases clipped from V and 3 bases from J, the junction kept 4 bases outside the gene matches. The CDR3 runs 15 residues. CDR3 loop: CASSYVAGVKETQYF. The DNA for the CDR3 is TGTGCCAGCAGTTACGTAGCGGGGGTCAAAGAGACCCAGTACTTC.

This chain connects TRBV5-4 to TRBJ2-1; TRBD1 matches at 9 bases. Germline-derived CDR1 and CDR2 are SGHNT and YYREEE (reference sequence). Trimming at V came to 3 bases and at J to 7 bases, leaving 8 bases not matched to a gene. This CDR3 spans 15 amino acids. CDR3 residues: CASSYVQGARNEQFF. For the CDR3, the DNA is TGTGCCAGCAGCTACGTACAGGGGGCGAGAAATGAGCAGTTCTTC. The whole variable domain, filled in from reference TRBV5-4 and TRBJ2-1, reads ETGVTQSPTHLIKTRGQQVTLRCSSQSGHNTVSWYQQALGQGPQFIFQYYREEENGRGNFPPRFSGLQFPNYSSELNVNALELDDSALYLCASSYVQGARNEQFFGPGTRLTVL.

The chain is built from TRBV3-1 (or the pseudogene TRBV3-2) and TRBJ2-3; TRBD1 matches 8 bases. The J segment lost 5 bases and the V segment lost 5 bases, leaving 6 bases of the junction unmatched. CDR1 is LGHDT, CDR2 YNNKEL, per germline (reference sequence). CDR3 length: 14 residues. The CDR3 DNA sequence: TGTGCCAGCAGCTACCAGGGGGCGGGAGATACGCAGTATTTT. This translates into CASSYQGAGDTQYF.

This rearrangement joins TRBV7-9 to TRBJ1-5, with D perhaps TRBD1 (6 bases). This CDR3 contains 13 residues. CDR1 is SEHNR and CDR2 is FQNEAQ in the germline V gene (reference sequence). V was pared by 5 bases and J by 5 bases, with 10 bases between. The CDR3 protein is CASSDTGYQPQHF. CDR3 in DNA: TGTGCCAGCAGCGATACAGGGTATCAGCCCCAGCATTTT.

The rearrangement links TRBV24-1 to TRBJ2-1, with 9 nucleotides matching TRBD2. Germline CDR1 and CDR2: KGHDR and SFDVKD. This CDR3 is 14 amino acids long. V shed 9 bases, J shed 11 bases, and the junction held 13 bases outside the gene matches. CDR3 sequence reads: CATVAGAHPSKQFF. The CDR3 nucleotides are TGTGCCACCGTAGCGGGGGCCCACCCGAGCAAGCAGTTCTTC.

The rearrangement uses TRBV19 and TRBJ1-1; 7 positions match TRBD1. This CDR3 comprises 18 residues. Trimming took 5 bases from V and 5 from J; bases not matched to a gene: 20. The germline gives CDR1 LNHDA, CDR2 SQIVND (reference sequence). CDR3 protein: CASSAPGPSSPRGTEAFF. The CDR3 DNA reads as TGTGCCAGTAGTGCTCCGGGGCCAAGTTCTCCCAGGGGGACTGAAGCTTTCTTT.

Here the CDR3 reads CASSPGQGAREAFF. The CDR3 DNA reads as TGTGCCAGCTCACCCGGACAGGGGGCAAGGGAAGCTTTCTTT. The rearrangement uses TRBV18 and TRBJ1-1; TRBD1 agrees at 11 bases. Per the germline V gene, CDR1 is KGHSH and CDR2 is LQKENI. J gave up 8 bases and V 3 bases, and 5 bases lay outside the gene matches. There are 14 residues in the CDR3.

About this clone: This sample includes further DNA sequences coding for the same CDR3. The chain is built from TRBV19 and TRBJ1-6; D is unresolved. From germline, CDR1 is LNHDA and CDR2 SQIVND (reference sequence). The CDR3 has 15 amino acids. Between the trimmed V and J ends, which lost 8 bases and 7 bases, there was a span of 18 bases. The DNA for the CDR3 is TGTGCCAGTTCCATTGCAGGCCGGGGAAATTCACCCCTCCACTTT. Its translation: CASSIAGRGNSPLHF.

The gene calls are TRBV5-1 and TRBJ1-1, with TRBD1 as a possible D gene (5 bases). The CDR3 has 14 amino acids. CDR1 and CDR2 from the germline V gene are SGHRS and YFSETQ. Trimming cost V 1 base and J 5 bases, with 12 bases left between them. In nucleotides, the CDR3 is TGCGCCAGCAGCTTGAGGGGCGGAATTACTGAAGCTTTCTTT. The encoded protein is CASSLRGGITEAFF.

This chain uses TRBV19 with TRBJ1-5, with D possibly TRBD1 on 5 matching bases. CDR1 and CDR2 (germline): LNHDA, SQIVND (reference sequence). This CDR3 contains 14 residues. Trimming removed 5 bases at V and 8 bases at J, with 16 bases between. The DNA for the CDR3 is TGTGCCAGTAGTCCCTATAAGGGGTTCGAGCCCCAGCATTTT. It is translated as CASSPYKGFEPQHF.

The CDR3 DNA reads TGCGCCAGCAGCTTGGATCTAACTGAAGCTTTCTTT. Encoded protein: CASSLDLTEAFF. The chain combines TRBV5-1 with TRBJ1-1; D is uncertain. Germline CDR1 is SGHRS and CDR2 is YFSETQ. The CDR3 is made up of 12 amino acids. Trimming pared 0 bases from V and 5 bases from J, leaving 5 bases between.

In regard to this clone: This sample includes further DNA sequences coding for the same CDR3. The chain is built from TRBV18 and TRBJ1-4; D unclear. The CDR3 loop spans 14 amino acids. V lost 3 bases and J lost 0, with 5 bases in between. CDR1 is KGHSH and CDR2 is LQKENI in the germline V gene. The DNA for the CDR3 is TGTGCCAGCTCACCGCGTGCAACTAATGAAAAACTGTTTTTT. Its protein is CASSPRATNEKLFF.

The rearrangement uses TRBV6-5 and TRBJ2-7; D is perhaps TRBD2 (5 bases). This CDR3 is built from 14 residues. Trimming took 6 bases from V and 6 from J, leaving 18 bases between them. Looked up from germline, CDR1 is MNHEY and CDR2 is SVGAGI. The CDR3: CASSRESSRAEQYF. The CDR3 region has the DNA TGTGCCAGCAGCCGGGAATCGTCTCGGGCCGAGCAGTACTTC.

The V call is TRBV7-9, the J call TRBJ2-7, with a tentative D call TRBD1 (5 bases). The V end was cut by 4 bases, the J end by 2 bases, with 12 bases between. The V gene's germline CDR1 is SEHNR and CDR2 FQNEAQ (reference sequence). The CDR3 has 14 amino acids. CDR3: CASSWRTQPYEQYF. Written as DNA, the CDR3 is TGTGCCAGCAGCTGGCGGACACAGCCCTACGAGCAGTACTTC.

The chain employs TRBV18 and TRBJ1-2; D unclear. CDR3 length equals 16 residues. Germline-derived CDR1 and CDR2 are KGHSH and LQKENI. V was clipped by 0 bases and J by 3 bases, with 14 bases between them. In DNA, the CDR3 is TGTGCCAGCTCACCACCCCGGAGCGCGGGCGACTATGGCTACACCTTC. Protein: CASSPPRSAGDYGYTF. The whole variable domain, remainder taken from reference TRBV18 and TRBJ1-2, is NAGVMQNPRHLVRRRGQEARLRCSPMKGHSHVYWYRQLPEEGLKFMVYLQKENIIDESGMPKERFSAEFPKEGPSILRIQQVVRGDSAAYFCASSPPRSAGDYGYTFGSGTRLTVV.

This clone was recorded at least ten times. This CDR3 is CSTGGTSWTGELFF. The CDR3 coding sequence is TGCAGCACCGGGGGGACATCGTGGACCGGGGAGCTGTTTTTT. The genes are TRBV29-1 and TRBJ2-2; weak D call: TRBD2 (7 bases). From germline, CDR1 is SQVTM and CDR2 ANQGSEA. V shed 8 bases and J shed 5 bases, with 18 bases lying between them. The CDR3 totals 14 residues.

This chain uses TRBV14 with TRBJ2-3; the D gene is possibly TRBD2 (6 bases). Germline lookup yields CDR1 SGHDN and CDR2 FVKESK. The length of the CDR3 is 15 residues. Trimming shortened V by 4 bases and J by 6 bases, and 17 bases separated the two germline ends. The CDR3 sequence is CASSPTGTRGDTQYF. In nucleotides, the CDR3 is TGTGCCAGCAGCCCGACCGGGACCCGGGGGGATACGCAGTATTTT.

The rearrangement uses TRBV4-2 and TRBJ2-5; 10 bases are shared with TRBD2. The CDR3 is made up of 15 amino acids. Per germline, CDR1 LGHNA and CDR2 YNFKEQ. With V trimmed by 3 bases and J by 4 bases, 5 bases remained unmatched. CDR3 sequence (DNA): TGTGCCAGCAGCCAGAGCGGGGGGGCCCCAGAGACCCAGTACTTC. Its translation: CASSQSGGAPETQYF.

The chain carries TRBV19 and TRBJ1-2; D possibly corresponds to TRBD1 (6 bases). In germline, CDR1 is LNHDA, CDR2 SQIVND (reference sequence). The CDR3 totals 17 residues. Trimming stripped 1 base from V and 5 bases from J, with 20 bases between. DNA of the CDR3: TGTGCCAGTAGTATAGCATCTCGGGGGGCCGCCGGGTATGGCTACACCTTC. Amino acid sequence: CASSIASRGAAGYGYTF.

This chain links TRBV5-1 with TRBJ2-1; tentative D call: TRBD2 (7 bases). The CDR3 is 15 residues long. V lost 5 bases to trimming and J lost 6 bases, with 18 bases between them. The germline V gene has CDR1 SGHRS and CDR2 YFSETQ. The CDR3 loop reads CASSRGGAYSNEQFF. The CDR3 DNA follows: TGCGCCAGCAGTCGCGGGGGCGCTTACTCCAATGAGCAGTTCTTC.